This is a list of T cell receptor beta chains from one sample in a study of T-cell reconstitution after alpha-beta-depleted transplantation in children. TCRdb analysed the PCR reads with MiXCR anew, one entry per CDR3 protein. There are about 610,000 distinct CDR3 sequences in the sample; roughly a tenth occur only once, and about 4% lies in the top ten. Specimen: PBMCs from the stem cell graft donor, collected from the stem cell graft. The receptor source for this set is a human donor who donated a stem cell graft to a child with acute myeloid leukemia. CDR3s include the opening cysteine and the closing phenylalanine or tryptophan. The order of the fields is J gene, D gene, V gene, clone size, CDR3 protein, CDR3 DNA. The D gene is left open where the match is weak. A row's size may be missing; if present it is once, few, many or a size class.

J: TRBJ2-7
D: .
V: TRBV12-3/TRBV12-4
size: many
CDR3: CASAGAYEQYF
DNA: TGTGCCAGCGCAGGTGCCTACGAGCAGTACTTC

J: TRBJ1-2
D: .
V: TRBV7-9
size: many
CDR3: CASSLSALTYGYTF
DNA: TGTGCCAGCAGCTTAAGTGCTTTGACCTATGGCTACACCTTC

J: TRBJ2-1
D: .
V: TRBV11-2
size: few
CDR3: CASSFQGSSNEQFF
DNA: TGTGCCAGCAGCTTCCAGGGGAGTAGCAATGAGCAGTTCTTC

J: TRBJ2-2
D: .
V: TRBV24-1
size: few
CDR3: CATSDPSAYTGELFF
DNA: TGTGCCACCAGTGATCCTAGCGCTTACACCGGGGAGCTGTTTTTT

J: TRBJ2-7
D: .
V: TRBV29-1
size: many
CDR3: CSVGPGTLEQYF
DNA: TGCAGCGTCGGACCGGGGACCCTCGAGCAGTACTTC

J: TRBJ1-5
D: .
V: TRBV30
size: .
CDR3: CAWSVGSGQPQHF
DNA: TGTGCCTGGAGTGTAGGGTCTGGGCAGCCCCAGCATTTT

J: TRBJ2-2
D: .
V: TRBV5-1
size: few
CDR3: CASSLSGGGTGELFF
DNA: TGCGCCAGCAGCTTGTCCGGCGGCGGCACCGGGGAGCTGTTTTTT

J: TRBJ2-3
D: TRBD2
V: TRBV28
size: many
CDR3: CASTIPGGTDTQYF
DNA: TGTGCCAGCACAATACCGGGAGGGACAGATACGCAGTATTTT

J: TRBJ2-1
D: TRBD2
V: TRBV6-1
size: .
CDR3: CASSDGAGGSYNEQFF
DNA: TGTGCCAGCAGTGATGGAGCGGGAGGGTCTTACAATGAGCAGTTCTTC

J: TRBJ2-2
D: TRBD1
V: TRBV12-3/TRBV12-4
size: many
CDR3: CASSLGQGYTGELFF
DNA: TGTGCCAGCAGTTTAGGACAGGGTTACACCGGGGAGCTGTTTTTT

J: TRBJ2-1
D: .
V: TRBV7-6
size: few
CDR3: CASSSPFGNEQFF
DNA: TGTGCCAGCAGCTCCCCCTTCGGCAATGAGCAGTTCTTC

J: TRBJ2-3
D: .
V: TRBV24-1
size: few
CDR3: CATSDSITYTQYF
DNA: TGTGCCACCAGTGACTCCATCACATATACGCAGTATTTT

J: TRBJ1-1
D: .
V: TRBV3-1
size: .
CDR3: CASSQDPDKAFF
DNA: TGTGCCAGCAGCCAAGATCCCGACAAAGCTTTCTTT

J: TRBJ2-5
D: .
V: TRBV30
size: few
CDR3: CAWKGEETQYF
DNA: TGTGCCTGGAAGGGAGAGGAGACCCAGTACTTC

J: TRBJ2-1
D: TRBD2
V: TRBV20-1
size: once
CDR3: CSTTSGSGDNEQFF
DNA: TGCAGTACTACTAGCGGGAGTGGGGACAATGAGCAGTTCTTC

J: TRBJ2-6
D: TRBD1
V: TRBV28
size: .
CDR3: CASTVDRGGSGANVLTF
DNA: TGTGCCAGCACCGTGGACAGGGGAGGCTCTGGGGCCAACGTCCTGACTTTC

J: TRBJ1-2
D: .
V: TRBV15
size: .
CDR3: CATSRDPAGGGYTF
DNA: TGTGCCACCAGCAGAGATCCAGCGGGCGGTGGCTACACCTTC

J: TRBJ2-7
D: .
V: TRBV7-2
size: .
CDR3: CASSLVGGDKTYEQYF
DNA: TGTGCCAGCAGCTTAGTTGGGGGGGACAAAACCTACGAGCAGTACTTC

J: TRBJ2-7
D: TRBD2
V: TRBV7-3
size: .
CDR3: CASSQTSGGIYEQYF
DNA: TGTGCCAGCAGCCAAACTAGCGGCGGAATTTACGAGCAGTACTTC

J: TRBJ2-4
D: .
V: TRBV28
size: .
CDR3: CASSNTGVGKNIQYF
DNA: TGTGCCAGCAGCAATACAGGAGTGGGCAAAAACATTCAGTACTTC

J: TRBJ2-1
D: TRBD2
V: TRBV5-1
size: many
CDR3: CASGLAGGYNEQFF
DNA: TGCGCCAGCGGTCTAGCGGGAGGATACAATGAGCAGTTCTTC

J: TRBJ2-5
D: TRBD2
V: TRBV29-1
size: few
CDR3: CSAGRGGAETQYF
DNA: TGCAGCGCGGGGAGGGGCGGGGCAGAGACCCAGTACTTC

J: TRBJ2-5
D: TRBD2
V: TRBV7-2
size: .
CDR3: CASTGGNQETQYF
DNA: TGTGCCAGCACCGGGGGGAACCAAGAGACCCAGTACTTC

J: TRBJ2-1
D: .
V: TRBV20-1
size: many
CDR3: CSARDVQGLNNEQFF
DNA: TGCAGTGCTAGAGACGTCCAGGGACTCAACAATGAGCAGTTCTTC

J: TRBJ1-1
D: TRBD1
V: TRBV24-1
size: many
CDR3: CATSAGGRNTEAFF
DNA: TGTGCCACCAGTGCAGGGGGCCGGAACACTGAAGCTTTCTTT

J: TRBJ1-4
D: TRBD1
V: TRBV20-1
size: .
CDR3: CSAADRAFNEKLFF
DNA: TGCAGTGCGGCTGACAGGGCGTTTAATGAAAAACTGTTTTTT

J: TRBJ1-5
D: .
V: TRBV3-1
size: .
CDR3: CASSQDHQGEQPQHF
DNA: TGTGCCAGCAGCCAAGATCACCAGGGAGAACAGCCCCAGCATTTT

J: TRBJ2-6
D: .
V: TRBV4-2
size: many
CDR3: CASSQGPSGANVLTF
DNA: TGTGCCAGCAGCCAAGGGCCCTCTGGGGCCAACGTCCTGACTTTC

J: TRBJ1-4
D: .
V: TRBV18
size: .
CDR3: CASSPPRAGIEKLFF
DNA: TGTGCCAGCTCACCACCGCGGGCAGGAATTGAAAAACTGTTTTTT

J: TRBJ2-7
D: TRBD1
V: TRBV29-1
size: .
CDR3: CSVSGTGIYEQYF
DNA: TGCAGCGTCTCCGGGACAGGGATCTACGAGCAGTACTTC

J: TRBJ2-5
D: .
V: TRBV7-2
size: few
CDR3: CASSLALGRQETQYF
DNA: TGTGCCAGCAGCTTAGCGCTGGGCAGGCAAGAGACCCAGTACTTC

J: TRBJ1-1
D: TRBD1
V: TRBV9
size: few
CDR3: CASSITGVNTEAFF
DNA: TGTGCCAGCAGCATAACAGGGGTGAACACTGAAGCTTTCTTT

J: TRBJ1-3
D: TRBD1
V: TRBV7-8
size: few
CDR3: CASSSRTGTAGNTIYF
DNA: TGTGCCAGCAGCTCTCGGACAGGGACAGCTGGAAACACCATATATTTT

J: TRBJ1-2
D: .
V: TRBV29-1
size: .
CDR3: CSFSSGNYGYTF
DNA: TGCAGCTTCTCGTCGGGAAACTATGGCTACACCTTC

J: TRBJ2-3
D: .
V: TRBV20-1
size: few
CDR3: CSARADLEAATDTQYF
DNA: TGCAGTGCTAGAGCGGATCTAGAGGCCGCCACAGATACGCAGTATTTT

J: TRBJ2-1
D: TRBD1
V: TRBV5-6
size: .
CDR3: CASSLLGQGGKQFF
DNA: TGTGCCAGCAGCTTATTGGGACAGGGGGGAAAGCAGTTCTTC

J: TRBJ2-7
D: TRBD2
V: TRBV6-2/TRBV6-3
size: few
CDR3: CASSYLGLVLYEQYF
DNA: TGTGCCAGCAGTTACCTCGGACTAGTCCTATACGAGCAGTACTTC

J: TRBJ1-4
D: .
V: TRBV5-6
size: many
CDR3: CASSLASGLTNEKLFF
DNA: TGTGCCAGCAGCTTGGCTTCGGGACTGACTAATGAAAAACTGTTTTTT

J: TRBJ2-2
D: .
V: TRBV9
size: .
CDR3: CASKDESFFSTGELFF
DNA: TGTGCCAGCAAGGATGAGAGCTTTTTCAGCACCGGGGAGCTGTTTTTT

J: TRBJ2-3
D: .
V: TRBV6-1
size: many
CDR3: CASSHSGSTDTQYF
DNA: TGTGCCAGCAGCCACAGCGGGAGCACAGATACGCAGTATTTT

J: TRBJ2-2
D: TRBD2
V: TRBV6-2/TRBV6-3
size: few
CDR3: CASRVSGGRNTGELFF
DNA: TGTGCCAGCAGAGTCTCGGGGGGAAGGAACACCGGGGAGCTGTTTTTT

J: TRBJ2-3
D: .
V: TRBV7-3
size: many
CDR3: CASSLTLAATDTQYF
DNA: TGTGCCAGCAGCTTAACGTTAGCGGCTACAGATACGCAGTATTTT

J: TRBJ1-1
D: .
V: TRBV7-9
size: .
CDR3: CASGVLGTEAFF
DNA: TGTGCCAGCGGCGTTTTGGGCACTGAAGCTTTCTTT

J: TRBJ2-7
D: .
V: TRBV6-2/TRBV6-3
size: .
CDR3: CASGRGAGTYEQYF
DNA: TGTGCCAGCGGACGGGGGGCAGGAACCTACGAGCAGTACTTC

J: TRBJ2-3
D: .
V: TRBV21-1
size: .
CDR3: CASSPHVQGDTQYF
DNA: TGTGCCAGCAGCCCCCACGTGCAGGGAGATACGCAGTATTTT

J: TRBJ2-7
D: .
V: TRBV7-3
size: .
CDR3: CASSLTGSSYNEQYF
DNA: TGTGCCAGCAGCTTAACGGGGAGCTCCTACAATGAGCAGTACTTC

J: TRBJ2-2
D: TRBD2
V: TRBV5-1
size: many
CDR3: CASSLNMGLAELFF
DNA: TGCGCCAGCAGCTTGAATATGGGACTAGCGGAGCTGTTTTTT

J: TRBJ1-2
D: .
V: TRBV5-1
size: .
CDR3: CASSLDPGAGGYTF
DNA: TGCGCCAGCAGCTTGGATCCGGGGGCAGGCGGCTACACCTTC

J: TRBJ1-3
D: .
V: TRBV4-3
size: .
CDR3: CASSQDRAFPGNTIYF
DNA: TGCGCCAGCAGCCAAGACAGGGCCTTCCCTGGAAACACCATATATTTT

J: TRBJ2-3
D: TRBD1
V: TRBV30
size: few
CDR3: CAWSGGVDTDTQYF
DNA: TGTGCCTGGTCAGGGGGAGTTGACACAGATACGCAGTATTTT

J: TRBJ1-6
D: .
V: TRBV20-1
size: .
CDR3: CSAREGRTNSPLHF
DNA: TGCAGTGCTAGGGAAGGACGGACTAATTCACCCCTCCACTTT